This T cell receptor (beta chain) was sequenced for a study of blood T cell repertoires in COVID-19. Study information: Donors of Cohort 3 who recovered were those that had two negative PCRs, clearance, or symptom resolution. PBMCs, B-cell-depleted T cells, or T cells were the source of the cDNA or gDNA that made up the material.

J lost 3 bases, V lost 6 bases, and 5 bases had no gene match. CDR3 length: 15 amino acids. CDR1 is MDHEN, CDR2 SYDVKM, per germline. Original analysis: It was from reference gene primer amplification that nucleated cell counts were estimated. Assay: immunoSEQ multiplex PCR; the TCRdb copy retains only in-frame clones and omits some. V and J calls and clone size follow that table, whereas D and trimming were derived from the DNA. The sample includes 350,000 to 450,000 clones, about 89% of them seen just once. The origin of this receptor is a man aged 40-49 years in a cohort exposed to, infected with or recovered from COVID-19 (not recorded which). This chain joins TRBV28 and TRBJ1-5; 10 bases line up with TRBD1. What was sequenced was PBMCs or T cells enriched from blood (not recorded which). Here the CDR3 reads CASSPTGGINQPQHF. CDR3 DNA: TGTGCCAGCAGCCCGACAGGGGGCATCAATCAGCCCCAGCATTTT.